This T cell receptor beta chain derives from a study of OX40 agonist ivuxolimab in advanced cancers. About the study: Every 2 weeks, patients got intravenous ivuxolimab at one of six dose levels (0.01-10 mg/kg). Past anti-PD-1, anti-PD-L1 or anti-CTLA-4 therapy was accepted, and 40% to 50% had received some. Partial responses were seen in three patients, one with hepatocellular carcinoma and two with cutaneous melanoma. Overall study findings and caveats: Among the nonresponders, some also had low normalized T-cell clonal expansion.

The data were produced by immunoSEQ multiplex PCR, yet TCRdb's version contains in-frame clones alone and is incomplete. There are about 96,000 clones in the sample; roughly 88% occur only once, and roughly 1.6% lies in the top ten. Germline CDR1 is SGHNT and CDR2 is YENEEA. This CDR3 contains 15 residues. Unmatched junction bases numbered 7, after V lost 5 bases and J lost 2 bases. On this clone itself: Its antigen remains unidentified.

Source: CD4+ or CD8+ T cells sorted from blood, taken in a trial of the OX40 agonist ivuxolimab. This receptor was obtained from an adult with an advanced solid tumor such as melanoma, head and neck, liver or kidney cancer. V is TRBV11-3 and J is TRBJ2-7; 9 bases fit TRBD1. The CDR3 sequence is CASSRLRTGAYEQYF. Here the CDR3 DNA reads TGTGCCAGCAGCCGTCTACGGACAGGGGCCTACGAGCAGTACTTC.